This T cell receptor (beta chain) comes out of a study of blood T cell repertoires in COVID-19. Background on the study: Collection of acute and convalescent COVID-19 samples took place in the United States, Italy and Spain. PBMCs, B-cell-depleted T cells, or T cells were the source of the cDNA or gDNA that made up the material.

This clone was counted between two and nine times. Germline V gives CDR1 MNHNS, CDR2 SASEGT. The CDR3 totals 12 residues. V was clipped by 1 base and J by 7 bases, with 7 bases between them. Per the authors' pipeline: Amplifying reference gene primers gave estimates of nucleated cell counts. The repertoire was sequenced with immunoSEQ multiplex PCR; TCRdb's copy has only in-frame clones and lacks some. V and J calls and clone size are those listed in that table; D and trimming were worked out from the DNA. Of about 50,000 clones in the sample, around 87% were seen once. This clonotype was obtained from a man aged 45-60 years with active COVID-19. This chain uses TRBV6-1 with TRBJ1-1; no clear D gene. Sequenced material: peripheral blood. This chain's CDR3 is CASSEGTREAFF. CDR3 DNA: TGTGCCAGCAGTGAAGGGACTCGTGAAGCTTTCTTT.